The 10 T cell receptor beta chains below were found in one sample sequenced in a study of CD8 T cells in ankylosing spondylitis. TCRdb ran MiXCR on the 5' RACE reads and lists one entry per CDR3 protein. This sample yields about 69,000 distinct CDR3 sequences, of which 5.3% are seen a single time; over 2% belongs to the top ten. The sequencing sample was made of blood, either unsorted or a sorted T cell fraction (not recorded which). These receptors originate from a male donor with ankylosing spondylitis or in good health (not recorded which).

This clonotype rates as medium-sized. The V gene is TRBV20-1, the J gene TRBJ2-7, with a possible D match to TRBD2 (5 bases). CDR1 and CDR2 (germline): DFQATT, SNEGSKA (reference sequence). The V end lost 0 bases, the J end lost 0 bases, and 12 bases lay between the germline ends. The CDR3 is 15 residues long. Here the CDR3 reads CSARDTTGSSYEQYF. The CDR3 coding sequence is TGCAGTGCTAGAGATACGACGGGGAGCTCCTACGAGCAGTACTTC.

This clonotype was observed at least ten times. The rearrangement links TRBV9 to TRBJ1-1; D perhaps matches TRBD1 (5 bases). V gave up 4 bases and J gave up 4 bases, with 14 bases separating them. This CDR3 is 14 amino acids long. Germline V gene sequence: CDR1 SGDLS, CDR2 YYNGEE. The CDR3 DNA sequence: TGTGCCAGCAGCCCTCAAGGGGTCGGCACTGAAGCTTTCTTT. Translated, it gives CASSPQGVGTEAFF.

This clonotype was seen at least ten times. This may arise from a read error, as a much more abundant clone is one base away. This rearrangement joins TRBV6-2 or TRBV6-3 to TRBJ1-3, with D possibly being TRBD1 (6 bases). This CDR3 spans 15 amino acids. Germline values: CDR1 MNHEY, CDR2 SVGEGT. The CDR3 DNA is TGTGCCAGCAGTCGTCTCGGGACAACTGGAAACGCCATATATTTT. This translates into CASSRLGTTGNAIYF.

This chain connects TRBV20-1 to TRBJ1-1, with D maybe TRBD1 (6 bases). Germline V gene sequence: CDR1 DFQATT, CDR2 SNEGSKA (reference sequence). The CDR3 extends over 14 amino acids. Trimming stripped 2 bases from V and 4 bases from J, with 14 bases between. CDR3 in amino acids: CSARIQGFRTEAFF. The CDR3 DNA is TGCAGTGCTAGAATACAGGGTTTTCGCACTGAAGCTTTCTTT.

This clonotype was counted ten times or more. The chain is built from TRBV12-3 or TRBV12-4 and TRBJ2-3; TRBD2 matches 15 bases. V gave up 3 bases and J gave up 5 bases; unmatched junction bases: 3. The CDR3 is made up of 16 amino acids. The CDR3, as DNA: TGTGCCAGCAGTTTTGGACTAGCGGGGGGGGAAGATACGCAGTATTTT. As protein: CASSFGLAGGEDTQYF.

This clonotype was observed many times. CDR3 sequence (DNA): TGTGCCAGCAGCTTACTTGAAGGGGGAACTGAAGCTTTCTTT. Its protein product is CASSLLEGGTEAFF. This chain uses TRBV7-2 with TRBJ1-1, with a possible D match to TRBD1 (6 bases). V lost 2 bases to trimming and J lost 5 bases, with 12 bases between them. Per the germline V gene, CDR1 is SGHTA and CDR2 is FQGNSA. This CDR3 has 14 residues.

This clonotype was seen ten or more times. V and J are TRBV12-3 or TRBV12-4 and TRBJ1-5; 7 nucleotides line up with TRBD1. V dropped 6 bases and J dropped 5; count of bases not matched to a gene: 4. The CDR3 is 13 amino acids. The DNA for the CDR3 is TGTGCCAGCAGCGGGACAGCTGATCAGCCCCAGCATTTT. This codes for CASSGTADQPQHF.

This clonotype was counted at least ten times. This chain uses TRBV20-1 with TRBJ2-2; TRBD1 matches 8 bases. Germline V lookup: CDR1 DFQATT, CDR2 SNEGSKA (reference sequence). The CDR3 totals 17 residues. V lost 6 bases to trimming and J lost 3 bases; unmatched junction nucleotides: 15. The CDR3 sequence is CSAPDRGEPIDTGELFF. CDR3 sequence (DNA): TGCAGTGCACCCGACAGGGGAGAACCCATTGACACCGGGGAGCTGTTTTTT.

There are many counts of this clonotype. The chain combines TRBV12-3 or TRBV12-4 with TRBJ1-3; no definite D call. CDR3 length: 14 amino acids. The V end was cut by 6 bases, the J end by 0 bases, with 9 bases between. The DNA for the CDR3 is TGTGCCAGCAGAAGGGCAGCCTCTGGAAACACCATATATTTT. Protein sequence: CASRRAASGNTIYF.

This clonotype showed up many times. The rearrangement uses TRBV10-3 and TRBJ2-7; 10 nucleotides align to TRBD1. CDR3 length: 14 amino acids. Per the germline V gene, CDR1 is ENHRY and CDR2 is SYGVKD. Trimming cost V 3 bases and J 3 bases; bases outside gene matches: 2. Here the CDR3 DNA reads TGTGCCATCAGTGACTGGGACAGGGGCTACGAGCAGTACTTC. It specifies CAISDWDRGYEQYF.